Described below is a single TCR beta chain sequence and its context. V was cut by 3 bases and J by 11 bases, with 19 bases left in between. CDR3 length equals 14 residues. CDR1 is SGHAT, CDR2 FQNNGV, per germline. Original handling: Amplified reference gene primers provided the basis for estimating nucleated cell counts. The method was immunoSEQ multiplex PCR; TCRdb's version includes in-frame clones alone and lacks a portion of them. V, J and clone size were drawn from that table, and D and trimming were deduced from the DNA. Of under 250,000 clones in the sample, around nine tenths were seen once. This sample was taken from a study of blood T cell repertoires in COVID-19. Study-level information: Samples representing acute and convalescent COVID-19 were sourced from the United States, Italy and Spain. T cells, B-cell-depleted T cells, or PBMCs supplied cDNA or gDNA.

This receptor was taken from a woman in her 70s with active or convalescent COVID-19. V is TRBV11-2 and J is TRBJ1-2; D is perhaps TRBD1 (6 bases). The sequencing sample was made of peripheral blood. The CDR3 spells CASSLGTTGAGYTF. Here the CDR3 DNA reads TGTGCCAGCAGCTTGGGGACAACTGGGGCCGGTTACACCTTC.